The 2 T cell receptor beta chains reported below all come from one sample, sequenced in a study of blood T cell repertoires in COVID-19. Libraries were prepared by immunoSEQ multiplex PCR; TCRdb keeps only in-frame clonotypes and omits some of them. Of about 150,000 clones listed, more than 80% were seen once; the top ten hold about 0.55%. The sample taken for sequencing was peripheral blood. The receptors were gathered from a man aged 50-60 years with acute or convalescent COVID-19.

The V and J genes are TRBV28 and TRBJ1-6; D is possibly TRBD1 (5 bases). The CDR3 has 15 amino acids. Germline V gives CDR1 MDHEN, CDR2 SYDVKM. V was pared by 3 bases and J by 7 bases, with 13 bases between. CDR3 sequence (DNA): TGTGCCAGCAGTTTCCAGGGATCAGGGAATTCACCCCTCCACTTT. As protein: CASSFQGSGNSPLHF.

This chain links TRBV6-1 with TRBJ1-6, with 10 bases that match TRBD1. J gave up 8 bases and V 3 bases, and 7 bases lay outside the gene matches. Per germline, CDR1 MNHNS and CDR2 SASEGT. The CDR3 runs 16 residues. The CDR3 spells CASSELQGQGYSPLHF. CDR3 nucleotide sequence: TGTGCCAGCAGTGAGCTCCAGGGACAGGGGTATTCACCCCTCCACTTT.